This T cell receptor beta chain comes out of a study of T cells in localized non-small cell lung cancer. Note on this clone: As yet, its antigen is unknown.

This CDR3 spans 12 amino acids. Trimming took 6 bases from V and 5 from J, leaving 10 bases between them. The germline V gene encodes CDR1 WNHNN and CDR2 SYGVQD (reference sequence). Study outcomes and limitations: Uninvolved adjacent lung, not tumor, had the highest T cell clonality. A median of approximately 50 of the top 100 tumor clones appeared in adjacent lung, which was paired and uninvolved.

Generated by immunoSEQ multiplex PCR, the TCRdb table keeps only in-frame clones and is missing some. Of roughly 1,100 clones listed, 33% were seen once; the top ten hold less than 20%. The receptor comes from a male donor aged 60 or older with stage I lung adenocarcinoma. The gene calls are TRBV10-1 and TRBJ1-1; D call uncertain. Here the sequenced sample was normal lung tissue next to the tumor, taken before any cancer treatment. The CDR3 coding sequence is TGCGCCAGCAGAGACCTGAGGACTGAAGCTTTCTTT. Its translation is CASRDLRTEAFF.